Presented here are 18 T cell receptor beta chains from one specimen sequenced in a study of blood T cell repertoires in COVID-19. TCRdb's table, derived via immunoSEQ multiplex PCR, lists solely in-frame clones and lacks some. This table has around 140,000 clones, roughly 89% appearing once. Sample: PBMCs or T cells enriched from blood (not recorded which). Receptors were obtained from a man aged 50-60 years who had recovered from COVID-19.

The chain is built from TRBV4-1 and TRBJ1-5; 7 bases are a match to TRBD1. The CDR3 runs to 16 residues. With 3 bases clipped from V and 1 base from J, the junction kept 6 bases outside the gene matches. CDR1 MGHRA and CDR2 YSYEKL come from the germline V gene. Here the CDR3 reads CASSQTPGGSNQPQHF. The CDR3 bases are TGCGCCAGCAGCCAGACCCCAGGGGGGAGCAATCAGCCCCAGCATTTT.

The chain joins TRBV29-1 to TRBJ2-7, with 7 bases fitting TRBD1. This CDR3 comprises 15 residues. Germline V gene lookup returns CDR1 SQVTM and CDR2 ANQGSEA. Unmatched junction bases numbered 18, after V lost 6 bases and J lost 7 bases. This chain's CDR3 is CSVPSATGLLGEQYF. CDR3 sequence (DNA): TGCAGCGTCCCCTCGGCGACAGGGCTCTTGGGGGAGCAGTACTTC.

The rearrangement joins TRBV2 to TRBJ2-3, with a tentative D call TRBD1 (6 bases). V lost 1 base and J lost 2, with 10 bases in between. Germline V gives CDR1 SNHLY, CDR2 FYNNEI. The CDR3 loop spans 15 amino acids. The CDR3 bases are TGTGCCAGCAGTGAAGTATCAGGGGTCACAGATACGCAGTATTTT. This encodes CASSEVSGVTDTQYF.

The V and J genes are TRBV4-2 and TRBJ2-1, with 9 bases matching TRBD1. V was pared by 4 bases and J by 4 bases, with 8 bases of the junction left unmatched. The CDR3 totals 16 residues. The germline CDR1 and CDR2 sequences are LGHNA and YNFKEQ. CDR3 in DNA: TGTGCCAGCAGCCGGGACCGGGACAGGGTTTACAATGAGCAGTTCTTC. Translation gives CASSRDRDRVYNEQFF.

This clone was observed a handful of times. The V call is TRBV4-3, the J call TRBJ2-2; maybe TRBD1 (5 bases). This CDR3 region has 19 residues. Germline-derived CDR1 and CDR2 are LGHNA and YSLEER. The V end was cut by 2 bases, the J end by 3 bases, with 22 bases between. The CDR3 DNA is TGCGCCAGCAGCCAATTACTCACCCGCCGCAGGGCCGACACCGGGGAGCTGTTTTTT. This gives the protein CASSQLLTRRRADTGELFF.

The chain joins TRBV5-1 to TRBJ2-3, with 7 bases that match TRBD2. The CDR3 is 18 amino acids. Germline V gene sequence: CDR1 SGHRS, CDR2 YFSETQ. V trimming: 5 bases; J trimming: 0 bases; junction bases outside the gene matches: 15. The chain's CDR3 is CASRPRGLLAASTDTQYF. The CDR3 DNA is TGCGCCAGCAGGCCAAGGGGCCTTCTAGCGGCGAGCACAGATACGCAGTATTTT.

In its sample, this clone was seen once. This chain joins TRBV19 and TRBJ2-1; 13 bases agree with TRBD2. Germline trimming cut 4 bases from V and 1 base from J; bases unmatched to any gene: 10. The V gene's germline CDR1 is LNHDA and CDR2 SQIVND (reference sequence). This CDR3 region has 19 residues. The chain's CDR3 is CASSRSLAGGIRSYNEQFF. CDR3 nucleotide sequence: TGTGCCAGTAGTAGATCACTAGCGGGGGGGATTCGGTCCTACAATGAGCAGTTCTTC.

Written as DNA, the CDR3 is TGTGCCAGCAGTTTAATTAGTGCAGGGATTACAGATACGCAGTATTTT. This gives the protein CASSLISAGITDTQYF. The gene calls are TRBV28 and TRBJ2-3, with D tentatively TRBD1 (5 bases). The CDR3 length is 16 residues. V lost 2 bases and J lost 3, with 15 bases in between. The germline V gene encodes CDR1 MDHEN and CDR2 SYDVKM.

The rearrangement uses TRBV3-1 (or the pseudogene TRBV3-2) and TRBJ1-6; D unresolved. This CDR3 has 13 residues. Germline CDR1 and CDR2: LGHDT and YNNKEL (reference sequence). V shed 3 bases and J shed 6 bases, with 6 bases lying between them. The CDR3: CASSQRGNSPLHF. CDR3 DNA sequence: TGTGCCAGCAGCCAGCGCGGTAATTCACCCCTCCACTTT.

The chain combines TRBV7-2 with TRBJ1-2; TRBD1 matches 9 bases. J lost 3 bases, V lost 5 bases, and 7 bases had no gene match. Germline CDR1 and CDR2: SGHTA and FQGNSA. The CDR3 contains 15 residues. As DNA, the CDR3 is TGTGCCAGCAGCCTAGTTACAGGGGGCGACTATGGCTACACCTTC. It yields the protein CASSLVTGGDYGYTF.

The J gene is TRBJ1-3, the V gene TRBV30; 8 bases agree with TRBD1. The CDR3 runs 14 residues. V trimming: 5 bases; J trimming: 0 bases; junction bases outside the gene matches: 3. Per germline, CDR1 GTSNPN and CDR2 SVGIG (reference sequence). This CDR3 is CAWGQGFSGNTIYF. The CDR3 region has the DNA TGTGCCTGGGGACAGGGCTTCTCTGGAAACACCATATATTTT.

The V and J genes are TRBV2 and TRBJ2-4; a possible D gene is TRBD2 (5 bases). CDR1 is SNHLY, CDR2 FYNNEI, per germline. Trimming cost V 4 bases and J 0 bases, with 22 bases left between them. This CDR3 contains 19 residues. This CDR3 reads CASSVFRRGRVLAKNIQYF. DNA for the CDR3: TGTGCCAGCAGTGTATTTCGTCGTGGGCGGGTGCTAGCCAAAAACATTCAGTACTTC. Combining the CDR3 with reference TRBV2 and TRBJ2-4 gives the whole variable domain EPEVTQTPSHQVTQMGQEVILRCVPISNHLYFYWYRQILGQKVEFLVSFYNNEISEKSEIFDDQFSVERPDGSNFTLKIRSTKLEDSAMYFCASSVFRRGRVLAKNIQYFGAGTRLSVL.

The rearrangement joins TRBV6-2 or TRBV6-3 to TRBJ2-2; no definite D call. The CDR3 covers 13 residues. Looked up from germline, CDR1 is MNHEY and CDR2 is SVGEGT. The V end lost 4 bases, the J end lost 3 bases, and 6 bases lay between the germline ends. CDR3 protein: CASSSPYTGELFF. The CDR3 nucleotides are TGTGCCAGCAGTTCCCCTTACACCGGGGAGCTGTTTTTT.

This clone was seen only once. This chain connects TRBV3-1 (or the pseudogene TRBV3-2) to TRBJ1-3; possible D gene TRBD1, 6 bases. This CDR3 contains 18 residues. Trimming left V 0 bases short and J 0 bases short, with 15 bases between. In germline, CDR1 is LGHDT, CDR2 YNNKEL (reference sequence). The CDR3 region has the DNA TGTGCCAGCAGCCAAGATGATAAGGGGGTCTGCTCTGGAAACACCATATATTTT. It is translated as CASSQDDKGVCSGNTIYF.

This chain joins TRBV7-2 and TRBJ1-5; tentative D call: TRBD1 (5 bases). CDR3 length: 14 residues. Germline V gives CDR1 SGHTA, CDR2 FQGNSA. V was trimmed by 6 bases and J by 6 bases, leaving 15 bases between them. Written as DNA, the CDR3 is TGTGCCAGCAGTTTCGGAGGGGCGGTTCAGCCCCAGCATTTT. Amino acids: CASSFGGAVQPQHF.

V gene TRBV5-4 combines with J gene TRBJ2-1; D ambiguous. Trimming removed 3 bases at V and 1 base at J, with 11 bases between. CDR1 SGHNT and CDR2 YYREEE come from the germline V gene (reference sequence). CDR3 length: 15 residues. This CDR3 reads CASSSLLDSYNEQFF. The CDR3 DNA reads as TGTGCCAGCAGCTCCTTGCTAGATTCCTACAATGAGCAGTTCTTC.

V and J are TRBV3-1 (or the pseudogene TRBV3-2) and TRBJ2-3; 9 nucleotides agree with TRBD2. V trimming: 3 bases; J trimming: 2 bases; junction bases outside the gene matches: 15. CDR1 is LGHDT, CDR2 YNNKEL, per germline (reference sequence). This CDR3 is 19 amino acids long. The CDR3 sequence is CASSHPSRSSGDFTDTQYF. The CDR3 nucleotides read TGTGCCAGCAGCCATCCATCGCGGTCTAGCGGGGATTTCACAGATACGCAGTATTTT.

The rearrangement joins TRBV11-2 to TRBJ1-3; TRBD1 is a possible D gene (5 bases). Germline-derived CDR1 and CDR2 are SGHAT and FQNNGV. V lost 6 bases and J lost 8, with 11 bases in between. The CDR3 length is 12 residues. CDR3 amino acids: CASRITGDTIYF. In DNA form, the CDR3 reads TGTGCCAGCAGGATAACGGGGGACACCATATATTTT.